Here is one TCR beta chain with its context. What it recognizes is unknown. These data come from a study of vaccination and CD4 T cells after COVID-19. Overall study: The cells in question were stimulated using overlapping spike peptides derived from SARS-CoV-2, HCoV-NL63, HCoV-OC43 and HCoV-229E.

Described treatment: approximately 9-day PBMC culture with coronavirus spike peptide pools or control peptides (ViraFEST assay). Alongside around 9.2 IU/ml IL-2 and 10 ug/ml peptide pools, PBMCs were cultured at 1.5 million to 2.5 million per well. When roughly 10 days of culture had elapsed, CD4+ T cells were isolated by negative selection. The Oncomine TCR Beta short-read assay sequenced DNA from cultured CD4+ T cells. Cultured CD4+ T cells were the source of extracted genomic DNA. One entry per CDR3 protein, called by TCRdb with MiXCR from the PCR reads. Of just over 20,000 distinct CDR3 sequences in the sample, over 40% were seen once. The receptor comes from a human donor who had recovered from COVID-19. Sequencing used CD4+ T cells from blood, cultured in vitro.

Here the CDR3 DNA reads TGTGCCAGTAGTACCCTACGACTGGCTAGCACAGATACGCAGTATTTT. It yields the protein CASSTLRLASTDTQYF. The chain recombines TRBV19 with TRBJ2-3; D unclear. The CDR3 has 16 residues. V was clipped by 4 bases and J by 0 bases, with 14 bases between them. Germline lookup yields CDR1 LNHDA and CDR2 SQIVND (reference sequence).